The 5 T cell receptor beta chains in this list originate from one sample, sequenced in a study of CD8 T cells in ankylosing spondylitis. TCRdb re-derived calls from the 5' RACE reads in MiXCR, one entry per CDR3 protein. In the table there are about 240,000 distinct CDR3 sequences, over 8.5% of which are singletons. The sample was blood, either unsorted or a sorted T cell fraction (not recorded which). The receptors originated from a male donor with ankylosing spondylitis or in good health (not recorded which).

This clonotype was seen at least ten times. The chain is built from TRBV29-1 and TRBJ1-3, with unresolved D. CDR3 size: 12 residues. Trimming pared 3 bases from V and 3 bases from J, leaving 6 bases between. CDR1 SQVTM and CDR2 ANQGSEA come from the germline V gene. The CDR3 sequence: CSVEVVGNTIYF. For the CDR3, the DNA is TGCAGCGTTGAGGTCGTTGGAAACACCATATATTTT.

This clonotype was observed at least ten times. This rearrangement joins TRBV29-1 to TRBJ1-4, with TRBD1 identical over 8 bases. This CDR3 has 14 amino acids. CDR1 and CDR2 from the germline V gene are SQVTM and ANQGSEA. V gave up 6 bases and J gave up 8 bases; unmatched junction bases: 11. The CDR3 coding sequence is TGCAGCGTGGAACTACAGGGGGTGTGGGAAAAACTGTTTTTT. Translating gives CSVELQGVWEKLFF.

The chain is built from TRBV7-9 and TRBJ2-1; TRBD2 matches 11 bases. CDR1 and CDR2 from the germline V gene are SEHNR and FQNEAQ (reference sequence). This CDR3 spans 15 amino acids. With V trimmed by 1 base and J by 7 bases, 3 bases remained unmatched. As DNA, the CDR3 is TGTGCCAGCAGCTTAGTAGCGGGAGGGTGGAATGAGCAGTTCTTC. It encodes CASSLVAGGWNEQFF.

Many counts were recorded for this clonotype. CDR3 nucleotide sequence: TGTGCCACCAGTGACCTAGCAGCGGATTCCTACAATGAGCAGTTCTTC. Residues: CATSDLAADSYNEQFF. V is TRBV24-1 and J is TRBJ2-1, with D perhaps TRBD2 (5 bases). Trimming took 4 bases from V and 1 from J, leaving 13 bases between them. CDR3 size: 16 residues. The germline V gene encodes CDR1 KGHDR and CDR2 SFDVKD.

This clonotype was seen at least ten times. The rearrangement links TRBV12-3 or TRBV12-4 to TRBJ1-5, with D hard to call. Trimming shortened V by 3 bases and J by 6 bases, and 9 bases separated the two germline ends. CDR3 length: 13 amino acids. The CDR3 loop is CASSFLSFQPQHF. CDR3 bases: TGTGCCAGCAGTTTCCTCAGCTTTCAGCCCCAGCATTTT.